This TCR beta chain appears in the sequencing data of a study of T-cell memory formation after mild COVID-19. This clonotype has a handful of counts. Antigen unknown. Findings and limits, study-wide: Contracting CD8+ clones were enriched in EMRA, CD4+ mainly in CM and EM. Some clones that responded turned up in pre-infection memory, which suggests that cross-reactive memory joined in. Clones that shrank (day 15 to 85) were balanced CD4/CD8, whereas later expanders leaned CD4+.

The V end was cut by 0 bases, the J end by 0 bases, with 3 bases between. Germline assignment: CDR1 DFQATT and CDR2 SNEGSKA (reference sequence). The CDR3 is made up of 12 amino acids. 5'RACE with constant-segment primers built TCRalpha and TCRbeta cDNA libraries with UMIs. TCRdb reprocessed the 5' RACE reads with MiXCR, giving one entry per CDR3 protein. The sample holds 350,000 to 400,000 distinct CDR3 sequences, under 25% seen once. This chain uses TRBV20-1 with TRBJ2-7; no definite D call. Input material: PBMCs or a T cell subset sorted from them (not recorded which). This receptor was obtained from an adult woman who had mild COVID-19 (a few samples of this study predate the infection). Cell type and time point are not known. The DNA of the CDR3 is TGCAGTGCTAGAGAGGGCTCCTACGAGCAGTACTTC. As protein: CSAREGSYEQYF.